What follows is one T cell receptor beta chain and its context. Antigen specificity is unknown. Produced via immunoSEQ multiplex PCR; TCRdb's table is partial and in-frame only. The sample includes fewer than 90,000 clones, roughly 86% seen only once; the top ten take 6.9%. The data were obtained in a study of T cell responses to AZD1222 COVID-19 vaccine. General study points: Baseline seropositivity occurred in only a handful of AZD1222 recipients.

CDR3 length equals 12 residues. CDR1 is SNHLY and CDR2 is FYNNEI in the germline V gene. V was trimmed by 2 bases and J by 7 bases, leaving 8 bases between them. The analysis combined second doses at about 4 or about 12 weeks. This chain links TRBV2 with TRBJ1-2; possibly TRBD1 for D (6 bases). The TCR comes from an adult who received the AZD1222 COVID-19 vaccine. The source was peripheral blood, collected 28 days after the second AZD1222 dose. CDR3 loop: CASSESRGGYTF. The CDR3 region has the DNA TGTGCCAGCAGTGAATCCAGGGGTGGCTACACCTTC. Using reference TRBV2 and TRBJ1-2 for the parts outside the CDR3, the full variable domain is EPEVTQTPSHQVTQMGQEVILRCVPISNHLYFYWYRQILGQKVEFLVSFYNNEISEKSEIFDDQFSVERPDGSNFTLKIRSTKLEDSAMYFCASSESRGGYTFGSGTRLTVV.